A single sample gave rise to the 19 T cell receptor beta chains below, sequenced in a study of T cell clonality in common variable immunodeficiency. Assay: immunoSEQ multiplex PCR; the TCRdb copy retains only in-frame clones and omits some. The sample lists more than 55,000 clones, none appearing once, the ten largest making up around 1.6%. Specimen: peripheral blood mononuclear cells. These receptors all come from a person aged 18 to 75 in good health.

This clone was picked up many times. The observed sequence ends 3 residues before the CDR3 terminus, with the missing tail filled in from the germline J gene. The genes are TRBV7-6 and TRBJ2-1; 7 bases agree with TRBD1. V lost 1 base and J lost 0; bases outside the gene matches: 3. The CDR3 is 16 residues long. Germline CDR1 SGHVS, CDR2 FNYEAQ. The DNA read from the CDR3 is TGTGCCAGCAGCTTAGGGGGACAGTACTCCTACAATGAG. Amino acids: CASSLGGQYSYNE. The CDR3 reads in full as CASSLGGQYSYNEQFF.

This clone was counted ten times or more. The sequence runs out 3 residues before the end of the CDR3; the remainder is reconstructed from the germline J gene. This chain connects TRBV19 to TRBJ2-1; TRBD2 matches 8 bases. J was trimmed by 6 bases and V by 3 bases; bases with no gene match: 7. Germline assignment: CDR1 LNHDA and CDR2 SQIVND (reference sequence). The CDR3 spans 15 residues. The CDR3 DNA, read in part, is TGTGCCAGTAGTATTTTTAGCGGGATGAGCAATGAG. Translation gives CASSIFSGMSNE. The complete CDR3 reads CASSIFSGMSNEQFF.

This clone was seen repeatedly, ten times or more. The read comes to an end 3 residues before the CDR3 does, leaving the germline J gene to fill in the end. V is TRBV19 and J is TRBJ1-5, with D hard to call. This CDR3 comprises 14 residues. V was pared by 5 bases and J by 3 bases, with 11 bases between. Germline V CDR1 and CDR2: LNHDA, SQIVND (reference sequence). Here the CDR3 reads CASSYQSTNQPQHF. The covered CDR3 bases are TGTGCCAGTAGTTATCAGAGTACCAATCAGCCC.

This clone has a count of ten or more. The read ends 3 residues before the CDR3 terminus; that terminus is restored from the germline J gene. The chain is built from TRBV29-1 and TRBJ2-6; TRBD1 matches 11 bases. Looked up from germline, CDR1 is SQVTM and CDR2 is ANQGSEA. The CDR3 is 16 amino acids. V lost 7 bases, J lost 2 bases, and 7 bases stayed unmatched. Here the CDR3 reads CSAAGTGGTGANVLTF. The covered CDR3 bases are TGCAGCGCCGCGGGGACAGGGGGAACTGGGGCCAACGTC.

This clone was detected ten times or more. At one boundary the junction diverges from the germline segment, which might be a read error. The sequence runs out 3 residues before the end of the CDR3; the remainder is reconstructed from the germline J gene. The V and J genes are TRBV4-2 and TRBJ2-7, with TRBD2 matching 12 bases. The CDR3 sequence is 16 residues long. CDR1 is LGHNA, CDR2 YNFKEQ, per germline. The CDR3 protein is CASSQFTSGRTYEQYF. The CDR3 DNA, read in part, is TGCGCCAGCAGCCAGTTCACTAGCGGGAGGACCTACGAG.

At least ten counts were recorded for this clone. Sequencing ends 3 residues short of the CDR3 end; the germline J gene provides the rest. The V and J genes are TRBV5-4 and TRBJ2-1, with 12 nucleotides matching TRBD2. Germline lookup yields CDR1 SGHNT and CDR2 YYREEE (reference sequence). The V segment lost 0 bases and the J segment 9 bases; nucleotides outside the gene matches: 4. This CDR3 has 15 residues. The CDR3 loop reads CASSLEPSGRGEQFF. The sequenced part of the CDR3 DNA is TGTGCCAGCAGCTTGGAGCCTAGCGGGAGGGGTGAG. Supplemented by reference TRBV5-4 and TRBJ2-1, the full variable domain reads ETGVTQSPTHLIKTRGQQVTLRCSSQSGHNTVSWYQQALGQGPQFIFQYYREEENGRGNFPPRFSGLQFPNYSSELNVNALELDDSALYLCASSLEPSGRGEQFFGPGTRLTVL.

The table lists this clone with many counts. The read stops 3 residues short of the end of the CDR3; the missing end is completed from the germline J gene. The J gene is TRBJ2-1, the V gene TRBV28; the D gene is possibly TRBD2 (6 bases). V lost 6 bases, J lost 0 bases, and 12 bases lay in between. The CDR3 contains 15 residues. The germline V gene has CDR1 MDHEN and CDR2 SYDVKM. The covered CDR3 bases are TGTGCCAGCAGGGACTACCTTAGCTCCTACAATGAG. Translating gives CASRDYLSSYNE. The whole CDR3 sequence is CASRDYLSSYNEQFF.

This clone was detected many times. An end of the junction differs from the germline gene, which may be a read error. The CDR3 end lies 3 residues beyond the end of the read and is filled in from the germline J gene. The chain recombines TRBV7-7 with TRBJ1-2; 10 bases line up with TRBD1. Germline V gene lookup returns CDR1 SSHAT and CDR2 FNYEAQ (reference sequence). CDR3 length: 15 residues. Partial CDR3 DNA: TGTGCTAGCAGCCCGCTAAGGACAGGGGGCTATGGC. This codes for CASSPLRTGGYG. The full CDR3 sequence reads CASSPLRTGGYGYTF.

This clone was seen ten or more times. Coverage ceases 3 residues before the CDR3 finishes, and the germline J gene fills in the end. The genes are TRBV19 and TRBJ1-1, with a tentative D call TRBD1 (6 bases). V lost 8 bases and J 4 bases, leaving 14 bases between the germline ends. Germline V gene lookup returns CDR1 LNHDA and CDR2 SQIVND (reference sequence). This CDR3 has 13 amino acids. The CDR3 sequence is CASSTQGATEAFF. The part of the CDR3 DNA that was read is TGTGCCAGTTCTACACAGGGTGCCACTGAA.

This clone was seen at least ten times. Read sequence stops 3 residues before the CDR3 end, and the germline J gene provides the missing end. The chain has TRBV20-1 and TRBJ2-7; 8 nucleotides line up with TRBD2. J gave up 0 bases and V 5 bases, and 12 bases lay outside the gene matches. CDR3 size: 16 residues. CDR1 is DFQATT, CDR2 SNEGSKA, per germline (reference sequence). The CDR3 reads CSAPLADTIFSYEQYF. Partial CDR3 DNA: TGCAGTGCTCCACTAGCGGATACCATCTTCTCCTACGAG.

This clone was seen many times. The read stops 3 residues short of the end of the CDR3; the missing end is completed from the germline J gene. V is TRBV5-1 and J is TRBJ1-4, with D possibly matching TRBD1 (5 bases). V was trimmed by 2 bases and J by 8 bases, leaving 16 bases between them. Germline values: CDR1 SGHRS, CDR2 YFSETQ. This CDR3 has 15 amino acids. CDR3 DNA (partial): TGCGCCAGCAGCTTATCCGGGGGGGTTGGAGAAAAA. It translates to CASSLSGGVGEK. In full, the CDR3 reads CASSLSGGVGEKLFF.

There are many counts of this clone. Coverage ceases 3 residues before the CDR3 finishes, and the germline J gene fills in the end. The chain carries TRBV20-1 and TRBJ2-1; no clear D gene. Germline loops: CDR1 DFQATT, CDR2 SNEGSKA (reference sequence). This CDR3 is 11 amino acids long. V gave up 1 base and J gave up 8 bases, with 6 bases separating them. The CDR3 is CSARVRYEQFF. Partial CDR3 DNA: TGCAGTGCTAGAGTTCGGTATGAG.

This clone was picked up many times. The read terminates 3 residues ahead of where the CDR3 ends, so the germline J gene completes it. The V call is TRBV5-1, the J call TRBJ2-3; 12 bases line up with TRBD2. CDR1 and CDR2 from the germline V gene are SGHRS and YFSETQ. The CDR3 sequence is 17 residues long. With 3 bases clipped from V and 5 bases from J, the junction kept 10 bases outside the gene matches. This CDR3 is CASSSTLMGLAGDTQYF. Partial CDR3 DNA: TGCGCCAGCAGCTCGACCCTCATGGGACTAGCGGGAGATACG.

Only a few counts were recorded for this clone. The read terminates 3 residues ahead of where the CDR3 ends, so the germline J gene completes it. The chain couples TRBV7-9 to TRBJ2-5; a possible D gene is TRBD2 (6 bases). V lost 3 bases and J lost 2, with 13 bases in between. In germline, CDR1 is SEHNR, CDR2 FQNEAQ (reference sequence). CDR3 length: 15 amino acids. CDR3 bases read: TGTGCCAGCAGCTTTCGGGGGAGCCTTCAAGAGACC. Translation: CASSFRGSLQET. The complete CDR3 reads CASSFRGSLQETQYF.

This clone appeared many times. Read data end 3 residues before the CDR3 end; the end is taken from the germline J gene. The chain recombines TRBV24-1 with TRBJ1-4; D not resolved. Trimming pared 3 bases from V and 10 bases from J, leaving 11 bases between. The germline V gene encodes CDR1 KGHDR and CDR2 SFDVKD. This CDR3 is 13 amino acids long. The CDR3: CATSDPPPGKLFF. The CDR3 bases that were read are TGTGCCACCAGTGATCCTCCCCCGGGAAAA.

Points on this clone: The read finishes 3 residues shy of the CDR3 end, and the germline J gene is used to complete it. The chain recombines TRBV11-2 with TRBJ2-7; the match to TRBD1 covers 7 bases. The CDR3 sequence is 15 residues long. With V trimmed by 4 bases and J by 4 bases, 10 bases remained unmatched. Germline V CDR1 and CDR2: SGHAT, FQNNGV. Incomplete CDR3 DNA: TGTGCCAGCAGCTCCACAGACAGGGCTACTTACGAG. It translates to CASSSTDRATYE. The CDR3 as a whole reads CASSSTDRATYEQYF.

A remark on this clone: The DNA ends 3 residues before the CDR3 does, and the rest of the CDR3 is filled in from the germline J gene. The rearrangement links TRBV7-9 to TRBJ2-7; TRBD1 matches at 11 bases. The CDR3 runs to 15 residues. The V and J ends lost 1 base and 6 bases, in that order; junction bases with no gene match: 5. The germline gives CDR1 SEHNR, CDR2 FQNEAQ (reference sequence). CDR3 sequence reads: CASSLVIGTGGEQYF. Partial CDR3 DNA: TGTGCCAGCAGCTTAGTAATCGGGACAGGGGGCGAG.

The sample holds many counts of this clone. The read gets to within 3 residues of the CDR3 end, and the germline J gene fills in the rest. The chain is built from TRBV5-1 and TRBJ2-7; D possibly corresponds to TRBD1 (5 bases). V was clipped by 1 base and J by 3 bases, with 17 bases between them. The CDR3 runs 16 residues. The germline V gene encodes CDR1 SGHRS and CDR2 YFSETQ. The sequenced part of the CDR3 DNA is TGCGCCAGCAGCTTGATAGTCGGCAGGGCGGACTACGAG. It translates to CASSLIVGRADYE. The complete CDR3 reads CASSLIVGRADYEQYF.

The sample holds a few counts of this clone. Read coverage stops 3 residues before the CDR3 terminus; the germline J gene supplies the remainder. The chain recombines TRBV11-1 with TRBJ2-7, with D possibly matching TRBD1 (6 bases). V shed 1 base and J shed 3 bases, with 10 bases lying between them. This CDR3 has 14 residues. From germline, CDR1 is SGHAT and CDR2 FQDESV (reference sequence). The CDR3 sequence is CASSLGQEVYEQYF. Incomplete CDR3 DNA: TGTGCCAGCAGCTTAGGACAGGAAGTCTACGAG. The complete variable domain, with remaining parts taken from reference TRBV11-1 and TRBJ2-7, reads EAEVAQSPRYKITEKSQAVAFWCDPISGHATLYWYRQILGQGPELLVQFQDESVVDDSQLPKDRFSAERLKGVDSTLKIQPAELGDSAMYLCASSLGQEVYEQYFGPGTRLTVT.